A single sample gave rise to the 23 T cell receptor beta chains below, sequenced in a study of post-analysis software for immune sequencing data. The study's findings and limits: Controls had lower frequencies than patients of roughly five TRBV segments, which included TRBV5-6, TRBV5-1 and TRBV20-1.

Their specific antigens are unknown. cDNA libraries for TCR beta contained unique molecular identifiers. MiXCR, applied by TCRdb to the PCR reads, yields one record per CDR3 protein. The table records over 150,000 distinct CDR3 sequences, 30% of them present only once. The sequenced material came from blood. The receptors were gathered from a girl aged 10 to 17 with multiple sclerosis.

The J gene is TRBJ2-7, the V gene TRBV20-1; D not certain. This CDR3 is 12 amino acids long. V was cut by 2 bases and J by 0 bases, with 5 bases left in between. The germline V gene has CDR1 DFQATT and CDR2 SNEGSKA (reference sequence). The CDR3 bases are TGCAGTGCTAGATCTAGCTCCTACGAGCAGTACTTC. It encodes CSARSSSYEQYF.

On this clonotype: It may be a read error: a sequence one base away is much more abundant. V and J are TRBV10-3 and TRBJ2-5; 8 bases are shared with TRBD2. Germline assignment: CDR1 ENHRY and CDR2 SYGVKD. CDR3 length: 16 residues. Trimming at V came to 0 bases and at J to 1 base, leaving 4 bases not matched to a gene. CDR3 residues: CAISESIGRGQETQYF. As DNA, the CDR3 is TGTGCCATCAGTGAGTCTATCGGGAGGGGCCAAGAGACCCAGTACTTC.

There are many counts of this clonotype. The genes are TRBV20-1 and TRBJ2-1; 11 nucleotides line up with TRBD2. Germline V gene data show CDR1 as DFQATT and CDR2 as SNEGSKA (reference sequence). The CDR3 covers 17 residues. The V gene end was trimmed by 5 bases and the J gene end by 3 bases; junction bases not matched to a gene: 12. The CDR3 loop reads CSAGWGLAETHYNEQFF. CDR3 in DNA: TGCAGTGCTGGCTGGGGACTAGCGGAGACCCACTACAATGAGCAGTTCTTC.

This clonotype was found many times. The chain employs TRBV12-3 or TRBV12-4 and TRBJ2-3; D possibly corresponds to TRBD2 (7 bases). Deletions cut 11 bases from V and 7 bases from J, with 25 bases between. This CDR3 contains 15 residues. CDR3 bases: TGTGCCGTCAGGGGAGGGCGGGAGCGGCAGAATACGCAGTATTTT. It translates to CAVRGGRERQNTQYF.

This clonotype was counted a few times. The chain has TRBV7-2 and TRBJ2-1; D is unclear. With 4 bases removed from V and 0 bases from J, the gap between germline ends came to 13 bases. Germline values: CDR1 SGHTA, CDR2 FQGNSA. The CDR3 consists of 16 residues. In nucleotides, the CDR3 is TGTGCCAGCAGCTCCAGCATGGTAATCTCCTACAATGAGCAGTTCTTC. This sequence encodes CASSSSMVISYNEQFF. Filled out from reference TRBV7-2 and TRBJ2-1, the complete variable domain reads GAGVSQSPSNKVTEKGKDVELRCDPISGHTALYWYRQSLGQGLEFLIYFQGNSAPDKSGLPSDRFSAERTGGSVSTLTIQRTQQEDSAVYLCASSSSMVISYNEQFFGPGTRLTVL.

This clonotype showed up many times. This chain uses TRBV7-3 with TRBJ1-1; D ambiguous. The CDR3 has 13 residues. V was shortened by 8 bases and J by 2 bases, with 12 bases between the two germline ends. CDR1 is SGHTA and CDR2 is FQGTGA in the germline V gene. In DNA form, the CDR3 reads TGTGCCAGCCGATTGGATGGAAACACTGAAGCTTTCTTT. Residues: CASRLDGNTEAFF.

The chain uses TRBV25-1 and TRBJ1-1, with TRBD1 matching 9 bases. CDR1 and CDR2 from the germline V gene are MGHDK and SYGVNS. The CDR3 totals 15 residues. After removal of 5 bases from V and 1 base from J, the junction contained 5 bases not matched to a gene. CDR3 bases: TGTGCCAGCAGTCGAAACAGGGGGCAGAACACTGAAGCTTTCTTT. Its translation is CASSRNRGQNTEAFF.

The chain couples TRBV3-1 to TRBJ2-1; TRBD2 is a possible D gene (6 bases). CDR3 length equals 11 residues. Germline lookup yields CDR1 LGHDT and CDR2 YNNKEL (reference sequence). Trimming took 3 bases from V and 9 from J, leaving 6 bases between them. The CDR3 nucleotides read TGTGCCAGCAGCCAGGGGGGTGAGCAGTTCTTC. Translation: CASSQGGEQFF.

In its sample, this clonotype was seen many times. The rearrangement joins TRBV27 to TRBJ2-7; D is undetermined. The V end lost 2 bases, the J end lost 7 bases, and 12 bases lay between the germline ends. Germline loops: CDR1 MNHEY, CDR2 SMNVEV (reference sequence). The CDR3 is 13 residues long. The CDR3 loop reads CASSLNFEIEQYF. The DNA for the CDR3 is TGTGCCAGCAGTTTAAATTTCGAGATTGAGCAGTACTTC.

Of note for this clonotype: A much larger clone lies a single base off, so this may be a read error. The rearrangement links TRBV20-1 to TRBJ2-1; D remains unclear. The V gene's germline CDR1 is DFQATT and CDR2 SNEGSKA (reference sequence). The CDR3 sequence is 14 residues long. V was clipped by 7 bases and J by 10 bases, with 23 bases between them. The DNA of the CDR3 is TGCAGTGTGGGCGCTTCGAAACCCCTTCGGGAGCAGTTCTTC. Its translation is CSVGASKPLREQFF.

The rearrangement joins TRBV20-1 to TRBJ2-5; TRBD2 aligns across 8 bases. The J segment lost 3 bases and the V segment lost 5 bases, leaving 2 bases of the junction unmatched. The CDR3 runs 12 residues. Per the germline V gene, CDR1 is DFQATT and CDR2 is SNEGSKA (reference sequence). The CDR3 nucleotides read TGCAGTGCTGGTAGCGGGGAAGAGACCCAGTACTTC. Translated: CSAGSGEETQYF.

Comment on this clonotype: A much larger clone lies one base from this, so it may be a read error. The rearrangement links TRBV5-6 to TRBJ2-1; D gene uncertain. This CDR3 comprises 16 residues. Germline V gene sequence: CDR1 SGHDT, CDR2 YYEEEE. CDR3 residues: CAGSEYYTRSYNEQFF. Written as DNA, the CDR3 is TGTGCCGGCAGCGAATACTACACTCGCTCCTACAATGAGCAGTTCTTC.

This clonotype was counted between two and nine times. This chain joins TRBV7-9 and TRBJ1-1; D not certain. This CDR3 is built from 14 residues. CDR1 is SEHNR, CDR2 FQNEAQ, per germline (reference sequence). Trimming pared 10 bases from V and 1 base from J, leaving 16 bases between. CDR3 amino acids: CATYMEASNTEAFF. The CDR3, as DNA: TGTGCCACTTACATGGAGGCCTCGAACACTGAAGCTTTCTTT.

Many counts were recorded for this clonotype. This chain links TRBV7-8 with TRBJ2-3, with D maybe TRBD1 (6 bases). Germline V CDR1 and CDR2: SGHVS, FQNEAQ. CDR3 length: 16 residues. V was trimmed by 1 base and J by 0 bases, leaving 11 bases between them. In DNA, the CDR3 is TGTGCCAGCAGCTTAGAGTTGGGACACAGCACAGATACGCAGTATTTT. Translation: CASSLELGHSTDTQYF. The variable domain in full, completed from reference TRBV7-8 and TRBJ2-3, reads GAGVSQSPRYKVAKRGQDVALRCDPISGHVSLFWYQQALGQGPEFLTYFQNEAQLDKSGLPSDRFFAERPEGSVSTLKIQRTQQEDSAVYLCASSLELGHSTDTQYFGPGTRLTVL.

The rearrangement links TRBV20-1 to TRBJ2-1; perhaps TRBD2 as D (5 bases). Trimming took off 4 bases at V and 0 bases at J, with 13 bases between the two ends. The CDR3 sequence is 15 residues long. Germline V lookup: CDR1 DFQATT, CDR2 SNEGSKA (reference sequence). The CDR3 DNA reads TGCAGTGCTATTAGTGGGAGAAGCTCCTACAATGAGCAGTTCTTC. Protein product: CSAISGRSSYNEQFF.

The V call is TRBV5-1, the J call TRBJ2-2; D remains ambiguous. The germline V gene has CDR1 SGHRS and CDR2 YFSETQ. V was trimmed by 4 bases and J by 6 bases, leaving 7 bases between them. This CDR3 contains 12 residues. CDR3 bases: TGCGCCAGCAGCGTCGTTCCCGGGGAGCTGTTTTTT. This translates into CASSVVPGELFF. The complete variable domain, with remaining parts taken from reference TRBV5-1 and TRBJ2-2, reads KAGVTQTPRYLIKTRGQQVTLSCSPISGHRSVSWYQQTPGQGLQFLFEYFSETQRNKGNFPGRFSGRQFSNSRSEMNVSTLELGDSALYLCASSVVPGELFFGEGSRLTVL.

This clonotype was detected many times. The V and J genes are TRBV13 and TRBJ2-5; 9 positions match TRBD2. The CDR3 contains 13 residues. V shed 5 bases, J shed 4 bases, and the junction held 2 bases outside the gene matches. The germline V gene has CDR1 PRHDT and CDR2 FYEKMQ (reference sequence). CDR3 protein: CASSGLARETQYF. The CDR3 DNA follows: TGTGCCAGCAGCGGACTAGCGCGAGAGACCCAGTACTTC.

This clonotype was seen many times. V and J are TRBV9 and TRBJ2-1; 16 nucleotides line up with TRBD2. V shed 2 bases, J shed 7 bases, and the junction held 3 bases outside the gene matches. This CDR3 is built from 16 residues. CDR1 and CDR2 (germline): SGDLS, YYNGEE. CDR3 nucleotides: TGTGCCAGCAGCGTGGGACTAGCGGGAGGGTTGAATGAGCAGTTCTTC. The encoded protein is CASSVGLAGGLNEQFF.

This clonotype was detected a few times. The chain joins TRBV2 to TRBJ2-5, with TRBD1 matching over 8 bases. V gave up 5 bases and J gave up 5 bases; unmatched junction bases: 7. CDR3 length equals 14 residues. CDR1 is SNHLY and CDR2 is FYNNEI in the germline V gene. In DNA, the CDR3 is TGTGCCAGCAGTACGACAGGGGTTGTCGAGACCCAGTACTTC. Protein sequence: CASSTTGVVETQYF. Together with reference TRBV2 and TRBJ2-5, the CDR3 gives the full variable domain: EPEVTQTPSHQVTQMGQEVILRCVPISNHLYFYWYRQILGQKVEFLVSFYNNEISEKSEIFDDQFSVERPDGSNFTLKIRSTKLEDSAMYFCASSTTGVVETQYFGPGTRLLVL.

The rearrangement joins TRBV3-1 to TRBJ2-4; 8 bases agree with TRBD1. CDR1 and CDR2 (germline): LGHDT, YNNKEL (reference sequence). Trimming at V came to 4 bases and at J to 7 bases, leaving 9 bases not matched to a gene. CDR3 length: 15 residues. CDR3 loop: CASSLGQGVMNIQYF. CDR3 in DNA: TGTGCCAGCAGCCTCGGACAGGGAGTAATGAACATTCAGTACTTC. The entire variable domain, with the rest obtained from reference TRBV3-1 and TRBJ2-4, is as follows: DTAVSQTPKYLVTQMGNDKSIKCEQNLGHDTMYWYKQDSKKFLKIMFSYNNKELIINETVPNRFSPKSPDKAHLNLHINSLELGDSAVYFCASSLGQGVMNIQYFGAGTRLSVL.

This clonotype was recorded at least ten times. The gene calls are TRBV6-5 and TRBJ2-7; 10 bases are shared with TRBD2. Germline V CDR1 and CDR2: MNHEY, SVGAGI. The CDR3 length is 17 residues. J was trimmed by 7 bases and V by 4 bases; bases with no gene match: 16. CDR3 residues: CASSFLLRAGGPGEQYF. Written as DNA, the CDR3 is TGTGCCAGCAGTTTTCTACTTAGAGCGGGAGGGCCGGGTGAGCAGTACTTC.

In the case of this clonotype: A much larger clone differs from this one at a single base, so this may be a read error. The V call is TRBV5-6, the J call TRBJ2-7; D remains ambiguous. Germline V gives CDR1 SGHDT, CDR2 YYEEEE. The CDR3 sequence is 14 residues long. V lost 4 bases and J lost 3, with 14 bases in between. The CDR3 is CASSQDRHRYEQYF. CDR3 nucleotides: TGTGCCAGCAGCCAGGACCGCCACCGCTACGAGCAGTACTTC. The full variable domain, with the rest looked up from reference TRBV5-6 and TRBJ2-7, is DAGVTQSPTHLIKTRGQQVTLRCSPKSGHDTVSWYQQALGQGPQFIFQYYEEEERQRGNFPDRFSGHQFPNYSSELNVNALLLGDSALYLCASSQDRHRYEQYFGPGTRLTVT.

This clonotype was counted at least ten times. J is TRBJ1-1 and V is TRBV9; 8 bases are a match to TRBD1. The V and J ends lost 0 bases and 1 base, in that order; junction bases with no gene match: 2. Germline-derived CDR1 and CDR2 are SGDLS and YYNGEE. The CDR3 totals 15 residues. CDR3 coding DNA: TGTGCCAGCAGCGTAGTGGACAGGGCGAACACTGAAGCTTTCTTT. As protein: CASSVVDRANTEAFF.